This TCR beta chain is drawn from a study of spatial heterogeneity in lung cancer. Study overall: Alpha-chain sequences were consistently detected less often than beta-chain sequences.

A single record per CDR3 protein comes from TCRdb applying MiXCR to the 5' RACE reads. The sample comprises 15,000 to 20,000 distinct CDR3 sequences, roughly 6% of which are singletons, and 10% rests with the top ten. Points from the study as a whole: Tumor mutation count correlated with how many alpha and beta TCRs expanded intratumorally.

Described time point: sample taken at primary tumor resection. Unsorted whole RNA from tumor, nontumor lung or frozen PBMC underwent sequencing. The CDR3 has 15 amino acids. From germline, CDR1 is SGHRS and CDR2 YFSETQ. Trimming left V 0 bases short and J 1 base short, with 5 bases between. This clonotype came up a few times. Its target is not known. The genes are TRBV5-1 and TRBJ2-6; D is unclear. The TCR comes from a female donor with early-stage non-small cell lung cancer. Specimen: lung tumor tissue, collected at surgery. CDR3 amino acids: CASSLAPSGANVLTF. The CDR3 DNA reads TGCGCCAGCAGCTTGGCTCCATCTGGGGCCAACGTCCTGACTTTC.